This is a list of T cell receptor beta chains from one sample in a study of T cell changes during pregnancy in multiple sclerosis. The protocol was immunoSEQ multiplex PCR, while the TCRdb copy is restricted to in-frame clones and leaves out a portion. The sample contains more than 75,000 clones, about 93% of which appear only once. Sequencing was performed on peripheral blood, taken in the first trimester of pregnancy. The receptors were gathered from a female donor with multiple sclerosis, enrolled in a pregnancy study. Each CDR3 is given with its conserved first and last residue. A D gene is named only where the DNA matches it firmly. A clone size is listed for some rows: how often the clone was seen (once, few, many), or a class if it is expanded.

CDR3aa | j_gene | d_gene | v_gene | abundance | len
CASSQDQFSGNTIYF | TRBJ1-3 | NA | TRBV4-1 | NA | 15
CASSLLASAIYNEQFF | TRBJ2-1 | NA | TRBV7-9 | once | 16
CASSSDSNYGYTF | TRBJ1-2 | NA | TRBV7-9 | NA | 13
CASRRPTGAGTEAFF | TRBJ1-1 | TRBD1 | TRBV6-5 | NA | 15
CASAGYSVSGGALDEQFF | TRBJ2-1 | TRBD2 | TRBV11-2 | NA | 18
CASSLQTARNTEAFF | TRBJ1-1 | NA | TRBV5-5 | NA | 15
CASSPTLAGDEQFF | TRBJ2-1 | TRBD2 | TRBV18 | NA | 14
CATDLRTTSSYNEQFF | TRBJ2-1 | NA | TRBV21-1 | NA | 16
CASAGLASTGELFF | TRBJ2-2 | TRBD2 | TRBV5-1 | NA | 14
CAWAGGYYYNEQFF | TRBJ2-1 | TRBD2 | TRBV30 | NA | 14
CASRFNRGGNSPLHF | TRBJ1-6 | TRBD1 | TRBV6-1 | once | 15
CASSSSQGISDTQYF | TRBJ2-3 | TRBD1 | TRBV7-2 | NA | 15
CASTSDGTGDGYTF | TRBJ1-2 | TRBD1 | TRBV6-5 | NA | 14
CASSLRFGTSGFGEQFF | TRBJ2-1 | TRBD2 | TRBV7-3 | once | 17
CASSLGQVLSGANVLTF | TRBJ2-6 | TRBD1 | TRBV5-1 | NA | 17
CASRDTAMNTEAFF | TRBJ1-1 | NA | TRBV19 | few | 14
CASSSEMEGQETQYF | TRBJ2-5 | NA | TRBV13 | NA | 15
CASRHTGGRETQYF | TRBJ2-5 | TRBD1 | TRBV25-1 | NA | 14
CASSVLSYNEQFF | TRBJ2-1 | NA | TRBV9 | NA | 13
CASSIIQGGAGELFF | TRBJ2-2 | NA | TRBV19 | NA | 15
CAWRQGFDEQFF | TRBJ2-1 | TRBD1 | TRBV30 | NA | 12
CASSSGTSEDTQYF | TRBJ2-3 | TRBD2 | TRBV6-6 | few | 14
CASRPSGGKTEAFF | TRBJ1-1 | NA | TRBV6-5 | NA | 14
CASGPDTTNTEAFF | TRBJ1-1 | NA | TRBV5-1 | once | 14
CASSSRGSGGTGTQYF | TRBJ2-5 | TRBD2 | TRBV2 | NA | 16
CASSLGTGGNQPQHF | TRBJ1-5 | TRBD1 | TRBV5-8 | NA | 15
CASSLYQGPEAFF | TRBJ1-1 | NA | TRBV5-1 | NA | 13
CASSEGTLYNEQFF | TRBJ2-1 | NA | TRBV10-1 | NA | 14
CASSHRATDSPLHF | TRBJ1-6 | NA | TRBV23-1 | NA | 14
CASSEYLDQPQHF | TRBJ1-5 | NA | TRBV25-1 | once | 13
CASIPRPGEETQYF | TRBJ2-5 | NA | TRBV27 | NA | 14
CASSFPSTDTQYF | TRBJ2-3 | NA | TRBV19 | NA | 13
CASSISQGSPLHF | TRBJ1-6 | NA | TRBV19 | NA | 13
CASSPGTSGNTIYF | TRBJ1-3 | NA | TRBV7-2 | NA | 14
CASSAAGSPETQYF | TRBJ2-5 | NA | TRBV19 | NA | 14
CASSDWAGDMNTEAFF | TRBJ1-1 | NA | TRBV2 | NA | 16
CASSLEAHYEQYF | TRBJ2-7 | NA | TRBV5-4 | NA | 13
CASSGAGGIQETQYF | TRBJ2-5 | TRBD2 | TRBV6-1 | NA | 15
CASSEWSSLSGNEQFF | TRBJ2-1 | NA | TRBV25-1 | NA | 16
CASSQDRGVGGYTF | TRBJ1-2 | NA | TRBV4-3 | NA | 14
CASSYGRRGDTEAFF | TRBJ1-1 | NA | TRBV6-5 | NA | 15
CATSPRIVGGLGAHSGNTIYF | TRBJ1-3 | TRBD1 | TRBV15 | NA | 21
CASSLATSRLTGELFF | TRBJ2-2 | TRBD2 | TRBV5-4 | NA | 16
CASRRGGGADTQYF | TRBJ2-3 | TRBD2 | TRBV7-9 | once | 14
CASSVTTGDYGYTF | TRBJ1-2 | TRBD1 | TRBV11-1 | NA | 14
CASSLVLAGGYEQYF | TRBJ2-7 | TRBD2 | TRBV5-1 | NA | 15
CASSGEGNQPQHF | TRBJ1-5 | NA | TRBV2 | NA | 13
CASSPRAVANTGELFF | TRBJ2-2 | NA | TRBV18 | NA | 16
CASKGQGGPYEQYF | TRBJ2-7 | TRBD1 | TRBV28 | once | 14
CASSLYRGQYEQYF | TRBJ2-7 | TRBD1 | TRBV28 | NA | 14
CASLERAMNTEAFF | TRBJ1-1 | NA | TRBV18 | NA | 14
CASRPSRGCGTEMSYEQYF | TRBJ2-7 | NA | TRBV12-2 | NA | 19
CASSRRHPTNEKLFF | TRBJ1-4 | NA | TRBV4-2 | few | 15
CASSIRGSATEAFF | TRBJ1-1 | NA | TRBV19 | NA | 14
CASSETAGVSSYEQYF | TRBJ2-7 | NA | TRBV6-1 | NA | 16
CASILRLSGLAIYEQYF | TRBJ2-7 | TRBD2 | TRBV5-8 | NA | 17
CAWSRYRGSGANVLTF | TRBJ2-6 | NA | TRBV30 | NA | 16
CASSWGAGGLGTQYF | TRBJ2-3 | TRBD2 | TRBV19 | NA | 15
CASSPLAGDYNEQFF | TRBJ2-1 | TRBD2 | TRBV28 | NA | 15